These 18 T cell receptor beta chains were all obtained from the same sample, sequenced in a study of blood T cell repertoires in COVID-19 (dated by TCRdb to 2019 to 2021). The library was made by the immunoSEQ multiplex PCR assay. TCRdb stores this immuneACCESS table with in-frame sequences only. Part of the clones is absent; in the studies checked, under half of the shortfall reflects unresolved V genes, and no reason is known for the rest. Here the sample has about 55,000 clones; over 80% occur a single time. The ten largest clones take up around 1.9% of the sample. The specimen was peripheral blood. The receptors originated from an older woman with acute or convalescent COVID-19.

The chain couples TRBV6-5 to TRBJ2-7, with 9 bases aligning to TRBD1. Unmatched junction bases numbered 5, after V lost 2 bases and J lost 6 bases. The CDR3 has 14 amino acids. The germline CDR1 and CDR2 sequences are MNHEY and SVGAGI. The CDR3 DNA sequence: TGTGCCAGCAGTTACGGGACAGGGCTATCCGAGCAGTACTTC. It translates to CASSYGTGLSEQYF.

This chain connects TRBV2 to TRBJ1-5; D unresolved. Germline assignment: CDR1 SNHLY and CDR2 FYNNEI. CDR3 length: 15 residues. Trimming shortened V by 0 bases and J by 6 bases, and 12 bases separated the two germline ends. This chain's CDR3 is CASSEALAGGQPQHF. The CDR3 coding sequence is TGTGCCAGCAGTGAAGCGCTTGCGGGAGGTCAGCCCCAGCATTTT.

The chain has TRBV6-2 or TRBV6-3 and TRBJ1-2, with D hard to call. Germline assignment: CDR1 MNHEY and CDR2 SVGEGT. The CDR3 length is 13 residues. V was trimmed by 5 bases and J by 4 bases, leaving 11 bases between them. The CDR3 DNA sequence: TGTGCCAGCAGTACGGGGTTAATCTATGGCTACACCTTC. Translation gives CASSTGLIYGYTF.

The rearrangement uses TRBV7-9 and TRBJ1-2; D possibly corresponds to TRBD1 (6 bases). Germline CDR1 SEHNR, CDR2 FQNEAQ (reference sequence). The CDR3 contains 13 residues. V lost 6 bases and J lost 1, with 9 bases in between. The CDR3 here is CASRKDSNYGYTF. The CDR3 bases are TGTGCCAGCAGAAAGGACAGTAACTATGGCTACACCTTC.

The genes are TRBV5-1 and TRBJ1-5; the D is unclear. The CDR3 runs to 15 residues. The germline V gene encodes CDR1 SGHRS and CDR2 YFSETQ. Trimming shortened V by 4 bases and J by 5 bases, and 16 bases separated the two germline ends. The CDR3 nucleotides are TGCGCCAGCAGCGAGGGCTCGGGTGTTGATCAGCCCCAGCATTTT. Its translation: CASSEGSGVDQPQHF.

J is TRBJ2-2 and V is TRBV27; tentatively, D is TRBD1 (6 bases). V was clipped by 10 bases and J by 2 bases, with 20 bases between them. Germline V gene lookup returns CDR1 MNHEY and CDR2 SMNVEV (reference sequence). The CDR3 contains 16 residues. This chain's CDR3 is CATKTFGTSNTGELFF. For the CDR3, the DNA is TGTGCCACCAAGACCTTCGGGACAAGTAACACCGGGGAGCTGTTTTTT.

Points on this clone: A read error may produce the germline difference seen at one junction end. The chain has TRBV7-9 and TRBJ1-1, with D maybe TRBD1 (6 bases). The germline gives CDR1 SEHNR, CDR2 FQNEAQ (reference sequence). This CDR3 is built from 13 residues. CDR3 nucleotides: TGTGCCAGCAGCTCTGACAGGAACTCTGAAGCTTTCTTT. This codes for CASSSDRNSEAFF.

This clone occurred a few times. The chain recombines TRBV6-5 with TRBJ1-1, with 7 bases lining up with TRBD1. CDR1 is MNHEY and CDR2 is SVGAGI in the germline V gene. Trimming at V came to 2 bases and at J to 8 bases, leaving 8 bases not matched to a gene. The CDR3 is made up of 14 amino acids. CDR3 residues: CASSYTGQAAEAFF. CDR3 nucleotide sequence: TGTGCCAGCAGTTACACTGGACAGGCGGCCGAAGCTTTCTTT.

V is TRBV4-1 and J is TRBJ1-1; no definite D call. CDR3 length equals 14 residues. The germline gives CDR1 MGHRA, CDR2 YSYEKL. Trimming left V 0 bases short and J 2 bases short, with 7 bases between. The CDR3 sequence is CASSQDSFNTEAFF. The DNA of the CDR3 is TGCGCCAGCAGCCAAGACTCCTTTAACACTGAAGCTTTCTTT.

V gene TRBV29-1 combines with J gene TRBJ2-1, with no clear D. The germline gives CDR1 SQVTM, CDR2 ANQGSEA. This CDR3 contains 14 residues. The V and J ends lost 2 bases and 8 bases respectively, with 16 bases between them. The CDR3 sequence is CSVERGLEGDEQFF. The CDR3 bases are TGCAGCGTTGAACGCGGTCTAGAAGGAGATGAGCAGTTCTTC.

This CDR3 reads CASTRAARGNYGYTF. Here the CDR3 DNA reads TGTGCCAGCACCAGGGCGGCGCGGGGAAATTATGGCTACACCTTC. The chain uses TRBV11-2 and TRBJ1-2; TRBD1 is a possible D gene (5 bases). Germline V gives CDR1 SGHAT, CDR2 FQNNGV. The CDR3 is 15 amino acids. Trimming took off 7 bases at V and 5 bases at J, with 20 bases between the two ends.

The J gene is TRBJ1-2, the V gene TRBV28; D is possibly TRBD1 (5 bases). The CDR3 has 13 residues. The V gene lost 6 bases and the J gene lost 1 base, with 9 bases spanning the gap. Looked up from germline, CDR1 is MDHEN and CDR2 is SYDVKM. The CDR3 nucleotides are TGTGCCAGCAGCCCAGACAGTAACTATGGCTACACCTTC. Its protein is CASSPDSNYGYTF.

V usage is TRBV7-8 and J usage is TRBJ2-7; 11 nucleotides agree with TRBD1. Per the germline V gene, CDR1 is SGHVS and CDR2 is FQNEAQ. The J segment lost 7 bases and the V segment lost 3 bases, leaving 5 bases of the junction unmatched. The CDR3 totals 14 residues. The DNA for the CDR3 is TGTGCCAGCAGCTTTGGACAGGGGGCGCGGGAGCAGTACTTC. This sequence encodes CASSFGQGAREQYF. Combining the CDR3 with reference TRBV7-8 and TRBJ2-7 gives the whole variable domain GAGVSQSPRYKVAKRGQDVALRCDPISGHVSLFWYQQALGQGPEFLTYFQNEAQLDKSGLPSDRFFAERPEGSVSTLKIQRTQQEDSAVYLCASSFGQGAREQYFGPGTRLTVT.

The chain joins TRBV4-2 to TRBJ2-3; D remains ambiguous. This CDR3 is built from 14 residues. Deletions cut 1 base from V and 0 bases from J, with 5 bases between. CDR1 LGHNA and CDR2 YNFKEQ come from the germline V gene. CDR3 loop: CASSQVLSTDTQYF. In DNA, the CDR3 is TGTGCCAGCAGCCAAGTCCTAAGCACAGATACGCAGTATTTT.

The chain is built from TRBV29-1 and TRBJ1-1, with D possibly being TRBD1 (5 bases). V was shortened by 2 bases and J by 7 bases, with 8 bases between the two germline ends. This CDR3 comprises 11 residues. Per germline, CDR1 SQVTM and CDR2 ANQGSEA. CDR3 DNA sequence: TGCAGCGTTGAATCAGGGTTTGAAGCTTTCTTT. This encodes CSVESGFEAFF.

The chain links TRBV3-1 (or the pseudogene TRBV3-2) to TRBJ2-7, with 8 bases fitting TRBD2. This CDR3 comprises 17 residues. V shed 4 bases and J 2 bases; nucleotides not matched to a gene: 13. The germline CDR1 and CDR2 sequences are LGHDT and YNNKEL (reference sequence). CDR3 bases: TGTGCCAGCAGCCGAGCCCGATCACTAGCGGAACCCTACGAGCAGTACTTC. Translating it yields CASSRARSLAEPYEQYF.

The chain is built from TRBV7-9 and TRBJ1-5; D is uncertain. This CDR3 region has 14 residues. Trimming pared 5 bases from V and 1 base from J, leaving 9 bases between. Germline values: CDR1 SEHNR, CDR2 FQNEAQ (reference sequence). Written as DNA, the CDR3 is TGTGCCAGCAGCCTCAGTAGCAGCAATCAGCCCCAGCATTTT. Its translation: CASSLSSSNQPQHF.

The chain employs TRBV19 and TRBJ1-5, with 9 bases identical to TRBD1. V lost 6 bases to trimming and J lost 7 bases; unmatched junction nucleotides: 7. This CDR3 is built from 14 residues. Germline assignment: CDR1 LNHDA and CDR2 SQIVND (reference sequence). Here the CDR3 DNA reads TGTGCCAGTAGAAACAGGGGGCGCGGGCAGCCCCAGCATTTT. Its translation is CASRNRGRGQPQHF.